This TCR beta chain was found in a study of Graves' ophthalmopathy and Graves' hyperthyroidism. Study at large: Stable hyperthyroidism denotes an absence of ophthalmopathy throughout 18 months of follow-up. Study-wide results and caveats: Blood repertoires reportedly contained most expanded thyroid clonotypes above 0.001 frequency.

TCR beta CDR3 regions were amplified from RNA transcripts. The first-round RT-PCR employed HTBI primers together with the Qiagen OneStep RT-PCR kit. A multiplex PCR was then performed as the second round. TCRdb reprocessed the multiplex PCR reads via MiXCR and lists one record per CDR3 protein. The table lists some 1.1 million distinct CDR3 sequences, less than 45% of them singletons. Trimming took off 4 bases at V and 2 bases at J, with 12 bases between the two ends. CDR3 length: 15 residues. Germline V gene sequence: CDR1 SGDLS, CDR2 YYNGEE. As to this clonotype: What it recognizes is unknown.

The sequence was obtained from an adult man with Graves' hyperthyroidism. This chain uses TRBV9 with TRBJ2-2; either TRBD1 or TRBD2 may fit D (5 bases each). Sequencing was done on a sample of peripheral blood or thyroid tissue (not recorded which). CDR3 loop: CASSTGTINTGELFF. The CDR3 nucleotides read TGTGCCAGCAGCACCGGGACCATCAACACCGGGGAGCTGTTTTTT.